In this sample, the clone carrying this T cell receptor (beta chain) turned up a few times. Its antigen is unidentified. Germline V gene data show CDR1 as LGHNA and CDR2 as YNFKEQ. The CDR3 totals 16 residues. V gave up 0 bases and J gave up 4 bases, with 13 bases separating them. 13 Jbeta primers and 60 Vbeta primers were used for the PCR. Produced via immunoSEQ multiplex PCR; TCRdb's table is partial and in-frame only. This sample carries about 160,000 clones, 70% to 80% of them seen once, and the ten largest clones take under 2.5%. This specimen comes from a study of cytomegalovirus exposure and HLA in healthy donors. Study results and caveats: Testing in vitro showed a few CMV-associated chains specific for CMV antigens. Clonal expansion, a later analysis showed, was greater in HLA-associated TCR beta chains than in equally common others. Most sequenced TCRs were rare (though some public TCRs occurred in many donors).

This receptor was identified in a man aged 45-65 years in good health and CMV-seropositive. The chain employs TRBV4-2 and TRBJ2-1, with D possibly TRBD2 on 5 matching bases. Sequenced sample: PBMCs. This chain's CDR3 is CASSQDLIASYNEQFF. The CDR3 coding sequence is TGTGCCAGCAGCCAAGATTTGATAGCGTCGTACAATGAGCAGTTCTTC.